This T cell receptor (beta chain) was sequenced in a study of blood T cell repertoires in COVID-19. Overall study context: Both acute and convalescent COVID-19 samples were obtained from the United States, Italy and Spain. Sample material is recorded as cDNA or gDNA derived from T cells, B-cell-depleted T cells, or PBMCs.

Original processing notes: Amplified reference gene primers provided the basis for estimating nucleated cell counts. Profiling relied on immunoSEQ multiplex PCR, and the TCRdb table lists in-frame clones only, not all of them. V, J and clone size reflect that table, while D and trimming were determined from the DNA. Of tens of thousands of clones listed, 85% to 95% are singletons. The germline V gene encodes CDR1 MGHDK and CDR2 SYGVNS. The CDR3 spans 15 residues. The V and J ends lost 2 bases and 0 bases respectively, with 5 bases between them. The sample taken for sequencing was peripheral blood. The genes are TRBV25-1 and TRBJ2-6; the D is unclear. This TCR derives from a man aged 60 to 69 with active or convalescent COVID-19. CDR3 in amino acids: CASSEPGSGANVLTF. In DNA form, the CDR3 reads TGTGCCAGCAGTGAACCCGGCTCTGGGGCCAACGTCCTGACTTTC. Drawing the rest from reference TRBV25-1 and TRBJ2-6, the complete variable domain is EADIYQTPRYLVIGTGKKITLECSQTMGHDKMYWYQQDPGMELHLIHYSYGVNSTEKGDLSSESTVSRIRTEHFPLTLESARPSHTSQYLCASSEPGSGANVLTFGAGSRLTVL.